This T cell receptor (beta chain) stems from a study of control samples from healthy donors and cancer patients. This table comes from immunoSEQ multiplex PCR, and its TCRdb copy is limited to in-frame clones, with some not included. The sample lists around 49,000 clones; about nine tenths were seen once. The CDR3 sequence is 14 residues long. Trimming removed 3 bases at V and 5 bases at J, with 13 bases between. Germline-derived CDR1 and CDR2 are ENHRY and SYGVKD. Sequencing was performed on PBMCs. The chain combines TRBV10-3 with TRBJ1-1; D is undetermined. The sequence came from a man aged 40-50 years with colorectal cancer. DNA for the CDR3: TGTGCCATCAGTGACCCAACGGAAGGGACTGAAGCTTTCTTT. It codes for CAISDPTEGTEAFF.